The 14 T cell receptor beta chains given below trace back to one sample, sequenced in a study of post-analysis software for immune sequencing data. Study observations and caveats: TRBV5-6, TRBV5-1 and TRBV20-1 were among a handful of TRBV segments more frequent in patients than controls.

Unique molecular identifiers had been added to the TCR beta cDNA libraries. Using its own MiXCR run on the PCR reads, TCRdb lists one record per CDR3 protein. The sample lists approximately 730,000 distinct CDR3 sequences, more than 45% occurring once. Their antigens are not known. The sample taken for sequencing was blood. These receptors all stem from a girl under 18 with multiple sclerosis.

This clonotype has just a few counts. The chain joins TRBV12-3 or TRBV12-4 to TRBJ2-1; the match to TRBD2 covers 8 bases. Losses at the gene ends were 6 bases for V and 1 base for J; bases not matched to a gene: 5. The CDR3 has 15 amino acids. The CDR3 loop is CASSERETSYNEQFF. The DNA of the CDR3 is TGTGCCAGCAGCGAGCGGGAGACATCCTACAATGAGCAGTTCTTC.

The gene calls are TRBV6-2 or TRBV6-3 and TRBJ1-5, with D unresolved. Trimming took off 2 bases at V and 7 bases at J, with 18 bases between the two ends. Germline loops: CDR1 MNHEY, CDR2 SVGEGT. CDR3 length: 16 amino acids. CDR3 in amino acids: CASSYMIDGPGQPQHF. CDR3 in DNA: TGTGCCAGCAGTTACATGATTGATGGCCCGGGGCAGCCCCAGCATTTT.

This clonotype was counted a few times. J is TRBJ1-5 and V is TRBV5-6, with D perhaps matching TRBD1 (6 bases). This CDR3 comprises 14 residues. Trimming removed 4 bases at V and 5 bases at J, with 13 bases between. The germline V gene encodes CDR1 SGHDT and CDR2 YYEEEE. As DNA, the CDR3 is TGTGCCAGCAGCCCCAGGGGTCAACATCAGCCCCAGCATTTT. Protein: CASSPRGQHQPQHF.

This clonotype was counted a few times. V is TRBV7-9 and J is TRBJ1-1; TRBD1 is a possible D gene (6 bases). V was clipped by 4 bases and J by 1 base, with 22 bases between them. CDR3 length: 18 residues. Germline V lookup: CDR1 SEHNR, CDR2 FQNEAQ (reference sequence). The DNA for the CDR3 is TGTGCCAGCAGCTCCGCGGGACACACCGCGGCAGGGAACACTGAAGCTTTCTTT. Its protein is CASSSAGHTAAGNTEAFF.

This clonotype has a handful of counts. The rearrangement joins TRBV29-1 to TRBJ1-2; maybe TRBD1 (6 bases). The CDR3 has 13 residues. Trimming stripped 6 bases from V and 4 bases from J, with 15 bases between. The germline CDR1 and CDR2 sequences are SQVTM and ANQGSEA. The CDR3 nucleotides are TGCAGCGTAAAAACGGACAGCCCCTATGGCTACACCTTC. Translation: CSVKTDSPYGYTF.

The rearrangement links TRBV13 to TRBJ2-1; 7 bases fit TRBD1. The trim removed 5 bases at V and 7 bases at J, leaving 8 bases unmatched. Germline V gives CDR1 PRHDT, CDR2 FYEKMQ (reference sequence). CDR3 length: 14 residues. DNA for the CDR3: TGTGCCAGCAGCCAGTGGGACAGTTATAATGAGCAGTTCTTC. This encodes CASSQWDSYNEQFF.

The chain links TRBV4-2 to TRBJ2-7, with 13 bases fitting TRBD2. This CDR3 is built from 17 residues. Unmatched junction bases numbered 7, after V lost 3 bases and J lost 2 bases. Germline V CDR1 and CDR2: LGHNA, YNFKEQ. CDR3 sequence reads: CASSQGLAGQLPYEQYF. The CDR3 DNA is TGTGCCAGCAGCCAGGGACTAGCGGGACAACTACCCTACGAGCAGTACTTC.

This rearrangement joins TRBV7-6 to TRBJ2-5; 10 bases line up with TRBD2. The CDR3 runs 15 residues. V was pared by 7 bases and J by 4 bases, with 9 bases of the junction left unmatched. CDR1 and CDR2 from the germline V gene are SGHVS and FNYEAQ. The CDR3 nucleotides read TGTGCCAGCATCCCAATAGCGGGAGGCGTAGAGACCCAGTACTTC. Translated: CASIPIAGGVETQYF. The full variable domain, rest sourced from reference TRBV7-6 and TRBJ2-5, is GAGVSQSPRYKVTKRGQDVALRCDPISGHVSLYWYRQALGQGPEFLTYFNYEAQQDKSGLPNDRFSAERPEGSISTLTIQRTEQRDSAMYRCASIPIAGGVETQYFGPGTRLLVL.

The V and J genes are TRBV20-1 and TRBJ2-3; 8 bases are shared with TRBD1. In germline, CDR1 is DFQATT, CDR2 SNEGSKA (reference sequence). V lost 5 bases, J lost 7 bases, and 11 bases stayed unmatched. This CDR3 has 14 amino acids. CDR3 protein: CSALPGQVSNTQYF. The DNA of the CDR3 is TGCAGTGCTCTCCCGGGACAGGTCTCAAATACGCAGTATTTT.

Worth noting for this clonotype: A much bigger clone sits one base away, suggesting this may be a read error. This chain connects TRBV29-1 to TRBJ2-7; TRBD2 might be the D (6 bases). The CDR3 extends over 13 amino acids. Trimming shortened V by 8 bases and J by 3 bases, and 17 bases separated the two germline ends. The V gene's germline CDR1 is SQVTM and CDR2 ANQGSEA. The CDR3 is CSIGAGPGYEQYF. DNA of the CDR3: TGCAGCATTGGGGCGGGACCTGGCTACGAGCAGTACTTC.

This clonotype has more than one count but fewer than ten. The CDR3 DNA is TGTGCCAGCGTCGCCCTGGTCAGACCCAACTATGGCTACACCTTC. It encodes CASVALVRPNYGYTF. V gene TRBV6-6 combines with J gene TRBJ1-2; D gene ambiguous. Germline-derived CDR1 and CDR2 are MNHNY and SVGAGI (reference sequence). This CDR3 contains 15 residues. V lost 8 bases and J lost 2, with 18 bases in between.

In its sample, this clonotype was seen a few times. The chain couples TRBV6-2 or TRBV6-3 to TRBJ2-2; 9 bases map to TRBD2. CDR1 is MNHEY and CDR2 is SVGEGT in the germline V gene. CDR3 length equals 16 residues. The ends lost 6 bases at V and 1 base at J; junction bases unmatched: 6. CDR3 sequence (DNA): TGTGCCAGCAGCCCCAATAGCGGGAGGAACACCGGGGAGCTGTTTTTT. Its translation is CASSPNSGRNTGELFF.

This clonotype is a singleton in its sample. The chain links TRBV7-9 to TRBJ1-2; possible D gene TRBD1, 5 bases. Germline CDR1 and CDR2: SEHNR and FQNEAQ (reference sequence). The germline V and J ends were trimmed by 5 bases and 7 bases, with 20 bases remaining between them. The CDR3 length is 15 residues. The CDR3 protein is CASSAMEAGYGGYTF. CDR3 sequence (DNA): TGTGCCAGCAGCGCGATGGAGGCAGGGTATGGTGGCTACACCTTC.

As regards this clonotype: An end of the junction does not agree with germline; a read error may underlie this. This rearrangement joins TRBV29-1 to TRBJ2-2; D may be TRBD2 (5 bases). CDR1 SQVTM and CDR2 ANQGSEA come from the germline V gene. The CDR3 runs to 13 residues. Here the CDR3 DNA reads TGCAGCGTTGAGTCTAGGAACACCGGGGAGCGGTTTTTT. As protein: CSVESRNTGERFF.